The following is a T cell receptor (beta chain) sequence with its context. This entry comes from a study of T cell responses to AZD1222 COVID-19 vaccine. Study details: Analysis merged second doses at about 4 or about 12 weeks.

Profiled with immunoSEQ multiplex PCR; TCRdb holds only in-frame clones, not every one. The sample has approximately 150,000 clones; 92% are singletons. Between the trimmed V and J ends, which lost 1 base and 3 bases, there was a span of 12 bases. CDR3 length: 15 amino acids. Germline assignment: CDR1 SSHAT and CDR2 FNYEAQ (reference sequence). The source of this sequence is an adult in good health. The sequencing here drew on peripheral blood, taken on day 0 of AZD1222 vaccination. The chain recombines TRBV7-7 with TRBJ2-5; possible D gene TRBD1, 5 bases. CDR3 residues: CASSLGGVTEETQYF. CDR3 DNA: TGTGCCAGCAGCTTAGGGGGTGTGACAGAAGAGACCCAGTACTTC. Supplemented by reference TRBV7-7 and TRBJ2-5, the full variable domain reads GAGVSQSPRYKVTKRGQDVTLRCDPISSHATLYWYQQALGQGPEFLTYFNYEAQPDKSGLPSDRFSAERPEGSISTLTIQRTEQRDSAMYRCASSLGGVTEETQYFGPGTRLLVL.